This T cell receptor (beta chain) was found in a study of blood T cell repertoires in COVID-19 (TCRdb year 2020). For the wider study: Samples from collaborators originated in the United States, Italy and Spain and spanned both the acute and convalescent phases of COVID-19. Subjects who had been exposed to COVID-19, were actively infected with it, or had recovered from it provided the deeply sampled blood TCRbeta repertoires that made up the dataset. A de-identified subject ID, COVID-19 status, age in years and sex were almost always included in the sample metadata. The repertoires were released in a freely available public database intended as a resource for research on the immune response to SARS-CoV-2. The material from the prospective study consisted of cDNA or gDNA derived from T cells, B-cell-depleted T cells, or PBMCs. Samples were obtained from the ongoing ImmuneRACE study (first 160 participants) and from over 1,000 subjects provided by 6 global collaborators. Where HLA class I and class II types were available, the types were taken from metadata supplied by the sample provider, not from assay-based typing. Here is what the overall study found, with its caveats: Clinical and demographic metadata were provided uncurated, with the amount varying by source and participant.

V lost 0 bases and J lost 1 base, and the count of bases not matched to a germline gene is 3. From cysteine to phenylalanine, the CDR3 is 18 amino acids long. The retained sequence is limited to the CDR3, 54 bases, with the frame set at the first base. Via the germline V gene, CDR1 is LGHNA and CDR2 YNFKEQ. This clone was recorded only once. What this receptor recognizes is not known. Base qualities are not provided; no much larger clone lies one nucleotide away. TCRbeta CDR3 regions were amplified from genomic DNA using the immunoSEQ Assay, a bias-controlled multiplex PCR. The study's own analysis went as follows. Within the assay, amplification of reference gene primers was used to estimate how many nucleated cells each sample contained. Sequence reads were collapsed and filtered to measure the absolute abundance of every unique TCRbeta CDR3 rearrangement. For each sample, productive Simpson clonality was calculated as the square root of Simpson's diversity index over productive rearrangements. Entries here come from immuneACCESS through TCRdb and include only in-frame sequences with V and J called. Some clones fail to appear in such tables; in the studies checked, an unresolved V gene covers under half of the shortfall, and the cause of the remainder is unknown. V, J and clone size derive from that table, while D and trimming were established from the DNA sequence. The sample table shows over 250,000 clones, and under 95% are seen once. The ten largest clones take up around 2.5% of the sample.

Participants in the prospective study were enrolled through a virtual design, were aged about 18 to 90 years, and lived in roughly 26 United States geographic areas. Cohort assignment in the prospective study relied on participant-reported clinical history from a screening survey and a study questionnaire. Recovered participants in ImmuneRACE Cohort 3 were defined as having two consecutive negative NP/OP PCR tests, clearance from a healthcare professional, or resolution of symptoms. In the prospective study, mobile phlebotomists collected whole blood, serum and a nasopharyngeal or oropharyngeal swab from each participant. Prospective study participants could optionally give additional blood draws and questionnaires over an approximately two-month period. Before DNA extraction, prospective study blood samples were shipped either frozen or at room temperature.

The specimen sequenced was PBMCs or T cells enriched from blood (not recorded which). The origin of this receptor is a man aged 55 to 69 who had recovered from COVID-19. The rearranged segments are TRBV4-2 and TRBJ1-6; TRBD1 aligns with 10 central bases. The CDR3 protein: CASSQEGTGVSYNSPLHF. The bases are TGTGCCAGCAGCCAAGAGGGGACAGGGGTTTCCTATAATTCACCCCTCCACTTT.